Listed here is a single T cell receptor beta chain. Its antigen is as yet unknown. Indicated treatment: oral pan-JAK inhibitor, 5-10 mg twice daily. This sample was taken from a study of CD8+ T cells in alopecia areata. For the study at large: Tofacitinib was taken orally by treated patients, and the dose was 5 to 10 mg twice daily.

Study-wide results and caveats: Scalp clonality dropped significantly under tofacitinib, as did expanded CD8+ top-100 clones. While patients received tofacitinib, many expanded lesional clones remained present in scalp and blood. More clonal than normal scalp was lesional scalp, particularly alopecia totalis/universalis.

Sequencing used cDNA as its template, made by extracting RNA and reverse transcribing it. Repertoires were generated with immunoSEQ multiplex PCR, while TCRdb's copy carries only in-frame clones and drops some. This sample yields fewer than 200,000 clones, of which around 58% are seen a single time; approximately 16% belongs to the top ten. The TCR originated in a human donor with alopecia areata. The sample here was CD4+ T cells sorted from blood, taken at week 56, from a patient treated with tofacitinib.

The CDR3 DNA follows: TGCAGCGTTGAATGGACGGCCACAGATACGCAGTATTTT. This sequence encodes CSVEWTATDTQYF. This chain uses TRBV29-1 with TRBJ2-3; the D is unclear. V lost 2 bases and J 2 bases, leaving 8 bases between the germline ends. The V gene's germline CDR1 is SQVTM and CDR2 ANQGSEA. The CDR3 runs 13 residues.